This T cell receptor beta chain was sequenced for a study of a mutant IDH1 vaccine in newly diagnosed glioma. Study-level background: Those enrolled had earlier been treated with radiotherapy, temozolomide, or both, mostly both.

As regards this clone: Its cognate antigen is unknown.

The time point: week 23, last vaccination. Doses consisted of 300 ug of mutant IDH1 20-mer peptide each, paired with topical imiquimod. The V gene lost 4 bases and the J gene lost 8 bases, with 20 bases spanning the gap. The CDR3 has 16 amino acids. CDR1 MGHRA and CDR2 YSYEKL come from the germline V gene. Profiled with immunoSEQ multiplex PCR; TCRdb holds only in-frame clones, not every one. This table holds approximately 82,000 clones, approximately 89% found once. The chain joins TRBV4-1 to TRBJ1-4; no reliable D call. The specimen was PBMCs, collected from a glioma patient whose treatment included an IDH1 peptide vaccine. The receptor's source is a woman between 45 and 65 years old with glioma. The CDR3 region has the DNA TGCGCCAGCAGCCCAGAGACGCCGCCCATATCGGAAAAACTGTTTTTT. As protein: CASSPETPPISEKLFF.